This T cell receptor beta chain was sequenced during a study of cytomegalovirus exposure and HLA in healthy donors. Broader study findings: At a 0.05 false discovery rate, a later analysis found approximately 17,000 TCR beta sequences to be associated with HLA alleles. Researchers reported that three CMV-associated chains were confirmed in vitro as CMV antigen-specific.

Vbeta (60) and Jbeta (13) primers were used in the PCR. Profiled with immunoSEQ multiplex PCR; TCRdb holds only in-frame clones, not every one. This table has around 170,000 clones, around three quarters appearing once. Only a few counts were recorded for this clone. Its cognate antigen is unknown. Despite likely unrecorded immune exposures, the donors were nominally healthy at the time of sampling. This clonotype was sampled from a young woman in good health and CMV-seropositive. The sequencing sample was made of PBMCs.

As DNA, the CDR3 is TGTGCCAGCACCGCGAGACAGAGGGGGAACTATGGCTACACCTTC. This translates into CASTARQRGNYGYTF. V and J are TRBV2 and TRBJ1-2; TRBD1 might be the D (6 bases). This CDR3 is built from 15 residues. The germline V and J ends were trimmed by 7 bases and 2 bases, with 17 bases remaining between them. Germline V lookup: CDR1 SNHLY, CDR2 FYNNEI.